This passage covers 10 T cell receptor beta chains from one sample sequenced in a study of CD4 T cells in relation to SARS-CoV-2 and coronaviruses. No antigen has been assigned to these receptors. Before the COVID-19 pandemic, during about 2010-2019, CD4+ T cells were taken from unexposed donors. Isolation of CD4+ T cells took place after approximately eleven days in culture. Sequencing was performed with immunoSEQ multiplex PCR; in TCRdb, only in-frame clones are kept and a portion is missing. The sample contains about 22,000 clones, 72% of which appear only once. The sample comprised CD4+ T cells from PBMCs, cultured in vitro. The receptors come from a human donor in good health.

This chain links TRBV11-2 with TRBJ2-2, with 7 positions matching TRBD1. The V gene end was trimmed by 1 base and the J gene end by 3 bases; junction bases not matched to a gene: 2. The germline V gene encodes CDR1 SGHAT and CDR2 FQNNGV. The CDR3 is 15 amino acids. CDR3 amino acids: CASSLGQGYTGELFF. The CDR3 nucleotides read TGTGCCAGCAGCTTAGGACAGGGCTACACCGGGGAGCTGTTTTTT.

The rearrangement uses TRBV4-3 and TRBJ1-4; D is uncertain. CDR3 length: 15 residues. V lost 1 base, J lost 3 bases, and 9 bases lay in between. Germline V gene data show CDR1 as LGHNA and CDR2 as YSLEER. Here the CDR3 DNA reads TGCGCCAGCAGCCAAGGGACCGCGTCTAATGAAAAACTGTTTTTT. It translates to CASSQGTASNEKLFF.

V gene TRBV3-1 (or the pseudogene TRBV3-2) combines with J gene TRBJ1-2; weak D call: TRBD1 (5 bases). The V gene lost 0 bases and the J gene lost 7 bases, with 12 bases spanning the gap. The CDR3 is 14 residues long. Per the germline V gene, CDR1 is LGHDT and CDR2 is YNNKEL (reference sequence). As DNA, the CDR3 is TGTGCCAGCAGCCAAGACCGGGGGACGCGTGGCTACACCTTC. The encoded protein is CASSQDRGTRGYTF.

The V call is TRBV4-1, the J call TRBJ2-7; 12 positions match TRBD1. V gave up 1 base and J gave up 5 bases; unmatched junction bases: 6. Germline V lookup: CDR1 MGHRA, CDR2 YSYEKL. The CDR3 loop spans 16 amino acids. This chain's CDR3 is CASSQVSGTGGHEQYF. The CDR3 DNA reads TGCGCCAGCAGCCAAGTCTCAGGGACAGGGGGCCACGAGCAGTACTTC.

The chain is built from TRBV7-8 and TRBJ1-4, with D perhaps matching TRBD1 (5 bases). V shed 6 bases and J shed 0 bases, with 11 bases lying between them. Germline CDR1 reads SGHVS; CDR2 reads FQNEAQ. This CDR3 is 15 amino acids long. CDR3 amino acids: CASRRTTATNEKLFF. The CDR3 nucleotides read TGTGCCAGCAGACGCACGACAGCAACTAATGAAAAACTGTTTTTT.

The chain carries TRBV7-2 and TRBJ2-5; 11 positions match TRBD1. The CDR3 has 16 residues. V was clipped by 0 bases and J by 3 bases; unmatched bases: 3. Germline V gene data show CDR1 as SGHTA and CDR2 as FQGNSA. CDR3 in DNA: TGTGCCAGCAGCTTAGCCGGACAGGGGGCTGAAGAGACCCAGTACTTC. As protein: CASSLAGQGAEETQYF.

This rearrangement joins TRBV18 to TRBJ1-2; D remains unclear. This CDR3 has 16 amino acids. V was trimmed by 3 bases and J by 4 bases, leaving 18 bases between them. Germline CDR1 reads KGHSH; CDR2 reads LQKENI. The CDR3 coding sequence is TGTGCCAGCTCACCCCCGGGTGGCAGAAAGGGCTATGGCTACACCTTC. This codes for CASSPPGGRKGYGYTF.

The chain has TRBV19 and TRBJ2-1; D is undetermined. The CDR3 totals 16 residues. The V end lost 2 bases, the J end lost 0 bases, and 11 bases lay between the germline ends. Per the germline V gene, CDR1 is LNHDA and CDR2 is SQIVND (reference sequence). The CDR3 DNA is TGTGCCAGTAGTATAATATCGGCCTCCTCCTACAATGAGCAGTTCTTC. It translates to CASSIISASSYNEQFF.

There are a few counts of this clone. This sequence joins TRBV6-5 and TRBJ1-2, with 7 bases that match TRBD1. The CDR3 runs to 14 residues. V lost 2 bases and J lost 8; bases outside the gene matches: 8. Looked up from germline, CDR1 is MNHEY and CDR2 is SVGAGI. DNA of the CDR3: TGTGCCAGCAGTTACACCGACAGGGCGTCGGGCTACACCTTC. Its translation: CASSYTDRASGYTF.

The rearrangement uses TRBV19 and TRBJ2-4, with a tentative D call TRBD1 (5 bases). This CDR3 comprises 15 residues. V lost 5 bases and J 3 bases, leaving 14 bases between the germline ends. CDR1 and CDR2 (germline): LNHDA, SQIVND (reference sequence). The CDR3 DNA reads TGTGCCAGTAGTCAAACAGGAACTCACAAAAACATTCAGTACTTC. As protein: CASSQTGTHKNIQYF.